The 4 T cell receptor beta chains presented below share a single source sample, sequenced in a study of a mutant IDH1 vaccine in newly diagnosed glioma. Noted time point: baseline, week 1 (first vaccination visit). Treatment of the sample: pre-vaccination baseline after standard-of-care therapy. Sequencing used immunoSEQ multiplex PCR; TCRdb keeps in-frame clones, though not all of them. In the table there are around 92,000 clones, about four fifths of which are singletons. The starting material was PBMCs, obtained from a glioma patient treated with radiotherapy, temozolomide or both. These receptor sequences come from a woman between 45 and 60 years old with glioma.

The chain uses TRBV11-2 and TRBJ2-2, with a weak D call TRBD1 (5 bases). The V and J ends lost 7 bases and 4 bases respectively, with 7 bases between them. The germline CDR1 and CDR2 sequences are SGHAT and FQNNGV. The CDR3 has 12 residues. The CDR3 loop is CASTRGTGELFF. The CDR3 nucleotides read TGTGCCAGCACAAGGGGCACCGGGGAGCTGTTTTTT.

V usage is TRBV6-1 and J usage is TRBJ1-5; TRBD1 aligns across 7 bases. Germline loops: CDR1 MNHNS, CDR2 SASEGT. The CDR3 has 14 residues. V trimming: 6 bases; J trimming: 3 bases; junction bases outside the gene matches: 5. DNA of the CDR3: TGTGCCAGCAGATTAGACAGGGTCAATCAGCCCCAGCATTTT. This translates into CASRLDRVNQPQHF.

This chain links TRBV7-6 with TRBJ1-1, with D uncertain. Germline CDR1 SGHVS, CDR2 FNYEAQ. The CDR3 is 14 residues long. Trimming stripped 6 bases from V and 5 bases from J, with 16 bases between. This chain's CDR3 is CASSPRSSGTEAFF. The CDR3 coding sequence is TGTGCCAGCAGTCCCCGAAGCTCAGGAACTGAAGCTTTCTTT.

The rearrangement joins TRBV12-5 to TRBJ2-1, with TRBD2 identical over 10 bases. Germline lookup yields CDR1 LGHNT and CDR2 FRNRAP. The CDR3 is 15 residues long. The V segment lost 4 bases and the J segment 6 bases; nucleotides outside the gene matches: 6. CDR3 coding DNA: TGTGCTAGTGGTTCGACGGTAGCGGGGGGCAATGAGCAGTTCTTC. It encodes CASGSTVAGGNEQFF.